In this sample, the clone carrying this T cell receptor (beta chain) turned up many times. Looked up from germline, CDR1 is LNHDA and CDR2 is SQIVND (reference sequence). Trimming took 3 bases from V and 5 from J; bases not matched to a gene: 2. The CDR3 has 14 amino acids. The sample belongs to a study of prognosis after radiotherapy for stage I lung cancer. Researchers used two-round multiplex PCR to amplify TCR beta CDR3 starting from genomic DNA. Every TRBV and TRBJ gene had its own specific primer in first-round PCR. TCRdb itself ran the multiplex PCR reads through MiXCR, one entry per CDR3 protein. Among roughly 30,000 distinct CDR3 sequences, less than 40% were seen once, and the ten largest hold approximately 17%.

This TCR was recovered from a donor aged 50 or older with non-small cell lung cancer. The sample here was PBMCs, taken before or after stereotactic body radiation therapy (not recorded which). J is TRBJ1-5 and V is TRBV19; 9 nucleotides match TRBD1. The CDR3 coding sequence is TGTGCCAGTAGTATGGGACAGGGCTATCAGCCCCAGCATTTT. Amino acid sequence: CASSMGQGYQPQHF.